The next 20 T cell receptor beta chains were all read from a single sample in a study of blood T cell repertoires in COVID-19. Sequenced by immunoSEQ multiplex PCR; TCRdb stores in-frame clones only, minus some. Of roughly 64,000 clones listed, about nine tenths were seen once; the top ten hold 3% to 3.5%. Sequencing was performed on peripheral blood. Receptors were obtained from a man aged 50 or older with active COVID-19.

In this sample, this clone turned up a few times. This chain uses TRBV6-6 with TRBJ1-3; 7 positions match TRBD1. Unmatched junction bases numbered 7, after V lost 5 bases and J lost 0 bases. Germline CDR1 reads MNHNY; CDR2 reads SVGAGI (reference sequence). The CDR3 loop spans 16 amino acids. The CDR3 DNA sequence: TGTGCCAGCAGTGGGTGGGACAGTAGCTCTGGAAACACCATATATTTT. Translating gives CASSGWDSSSGNTIYF.

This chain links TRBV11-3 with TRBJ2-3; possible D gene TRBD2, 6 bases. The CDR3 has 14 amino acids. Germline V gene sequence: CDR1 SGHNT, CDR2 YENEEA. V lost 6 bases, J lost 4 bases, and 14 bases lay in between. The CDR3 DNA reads TGTGCCAGCAGTATATCTAGCGCGGCAGATACGCAGTATTTT. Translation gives CASSISSAADTQYF.

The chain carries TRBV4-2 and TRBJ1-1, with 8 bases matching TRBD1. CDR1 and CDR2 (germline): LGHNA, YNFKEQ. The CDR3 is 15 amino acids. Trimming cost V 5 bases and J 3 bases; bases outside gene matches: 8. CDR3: CASSSLDRADTEAFF. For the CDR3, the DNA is TGTGCCAGCAGCTCCTTGGACAGGGCGGACACTGAAGCTTTCTTT.

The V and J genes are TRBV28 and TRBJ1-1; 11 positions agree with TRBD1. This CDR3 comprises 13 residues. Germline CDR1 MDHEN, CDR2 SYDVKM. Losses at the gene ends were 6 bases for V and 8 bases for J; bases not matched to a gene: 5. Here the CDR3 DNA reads TGTGCCAGCAGCGACTGGACAGGGGGCGAAGCTTTCTTT. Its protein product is CASSDWTGGEAFF.

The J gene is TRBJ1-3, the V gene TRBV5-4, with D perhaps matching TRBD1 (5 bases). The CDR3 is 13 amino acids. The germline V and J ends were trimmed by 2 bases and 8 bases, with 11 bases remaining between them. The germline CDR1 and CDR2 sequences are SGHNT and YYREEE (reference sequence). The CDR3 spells CASSFSGSYTIYF. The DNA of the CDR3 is TGTGCCAGCAGCTTCTCAGGGTCTTACACCATATATTTT.

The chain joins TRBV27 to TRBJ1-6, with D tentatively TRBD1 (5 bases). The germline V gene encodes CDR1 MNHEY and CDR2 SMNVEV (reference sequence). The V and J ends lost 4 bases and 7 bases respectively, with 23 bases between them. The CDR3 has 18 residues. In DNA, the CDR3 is TGTGCCAGCAGTTCCCGGATCCGGGCGACAGAGAAGAATTCACCCCTCCACTTT. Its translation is CASSSRIRATEKNSPLHF.

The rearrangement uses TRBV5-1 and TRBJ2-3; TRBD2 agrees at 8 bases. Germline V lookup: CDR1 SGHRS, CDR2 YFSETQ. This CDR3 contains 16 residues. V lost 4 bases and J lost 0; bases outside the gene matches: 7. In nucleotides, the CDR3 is TGCGCCAGCAGCCAGGGACTAGTGGGGAGCACAGATACGCAGTATTTT. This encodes CASSQGLVGSTDTQYF.

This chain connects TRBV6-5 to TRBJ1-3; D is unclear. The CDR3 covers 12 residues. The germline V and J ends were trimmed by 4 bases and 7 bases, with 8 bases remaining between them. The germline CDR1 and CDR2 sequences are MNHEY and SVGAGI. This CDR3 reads CASSSGRNTIYF. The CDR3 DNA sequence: TGTGCCAGCAGTTCTGGTCGGAACACCATATATTTT.

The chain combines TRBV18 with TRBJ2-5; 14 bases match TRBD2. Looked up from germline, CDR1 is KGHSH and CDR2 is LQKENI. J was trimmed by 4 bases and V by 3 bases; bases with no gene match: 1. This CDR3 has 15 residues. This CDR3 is CASSPGLAGVETQYF. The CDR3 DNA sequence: TGTGCCAGCTCACCGGGACTAGCGGGAGTAGAGACCCAGTACTTC.

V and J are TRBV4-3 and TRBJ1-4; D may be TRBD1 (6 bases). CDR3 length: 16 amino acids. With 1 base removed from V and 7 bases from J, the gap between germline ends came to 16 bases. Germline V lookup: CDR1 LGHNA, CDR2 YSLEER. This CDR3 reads CASSQGSGGGGEKLFF. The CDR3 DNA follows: TGCGCCAGCAGCCAAGGGTCCGGGGGCGGGGGTGAAAAACTGTTTTTT.

The CDR3 reads CASSQDYRSTYEQYF. As DNA, the CDR3 is TGTGCCAGCAGCCAAGACTACAGGAGCACCTACGAGCAGTACTTC. The V gene is TRBV3-1 (or the pseudogene TRBV3-2), the J gene TRBJ2-7, with D tentatively TRBD1 (5 bases). This CDR3 has 15 residues. V was shortened by 0 bases and J by 2 bases, with 11 bases between the two germline ends. CDR1 LGHDT and CDR2 YNNKEL come from the germline V gene (reference sequence).

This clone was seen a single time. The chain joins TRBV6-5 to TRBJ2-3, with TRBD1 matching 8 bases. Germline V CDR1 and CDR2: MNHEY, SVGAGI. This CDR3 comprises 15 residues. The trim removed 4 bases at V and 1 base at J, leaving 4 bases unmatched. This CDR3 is CASSSLDRGTDTQYF. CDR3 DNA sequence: TGTGCCAGCAGTTCCTTGGACAGGGGCACAGATACGCAGTATTTT.

The CDR3 region has the DNA TGTGCCAGCTCACCCCGTGGGGCAGGGGGAAACTATGGCTACACCTTC. It translates to CASSPRGAGGNYGYTF. The chain carries TRBV18 and TRBJ1-2, with 7 bases that match TRBD1. V dropped 3 bases and J dropped 2; count of bases not matched to a gene: 9. In germline, CDR1 is KGHSH, CDR2 LQKENI. The CDR3 has 16 residues.

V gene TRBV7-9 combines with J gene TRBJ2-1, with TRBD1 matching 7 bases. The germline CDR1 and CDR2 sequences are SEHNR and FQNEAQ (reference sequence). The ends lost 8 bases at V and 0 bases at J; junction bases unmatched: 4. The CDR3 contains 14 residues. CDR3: CASETGSSYNEQFF. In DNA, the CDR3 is TGTGCCAGCGAGACAGGGAGCTCCTACAATGAGCAGTTCTTC. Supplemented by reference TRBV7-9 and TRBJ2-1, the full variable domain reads DTGVSQNPRHKITKRGQNVTFRCDPISEHNRLYWYRQTLGQGPEFLTYFQNEAQLEKSRLLSDRFSAERPKGSFSTLEIQRTEQGDSAMYLCASETGSSYNEQFFGPGTRLTVL.

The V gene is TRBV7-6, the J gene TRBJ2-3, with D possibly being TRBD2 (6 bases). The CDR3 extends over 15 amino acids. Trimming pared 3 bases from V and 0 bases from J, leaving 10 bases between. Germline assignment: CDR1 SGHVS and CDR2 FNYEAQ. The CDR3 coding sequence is TGTGCCAGCAGCTTTTTCGGGGGAAGCACAGATACGCAGTATTTT. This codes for CASSFFGGSTDTQYF.

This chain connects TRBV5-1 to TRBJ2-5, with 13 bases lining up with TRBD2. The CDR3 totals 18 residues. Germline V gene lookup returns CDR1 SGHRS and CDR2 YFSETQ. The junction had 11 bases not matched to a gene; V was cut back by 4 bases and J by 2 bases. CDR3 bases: TGCGCCAGCAGCGACAGACCACTGACTAGCGGGAGGCAAGAGACCCAGTACTTC. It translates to CASSDRPLTSGRQETQYF.

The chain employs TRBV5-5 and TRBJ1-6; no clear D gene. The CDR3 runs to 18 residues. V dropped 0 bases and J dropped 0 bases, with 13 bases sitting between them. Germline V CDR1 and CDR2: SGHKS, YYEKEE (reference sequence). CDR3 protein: CASSLAPDSSSYNSPLHF. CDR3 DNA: TGTGCCAGCAGCTTGGCCCCGGACTCCTCCTCCTATAATTCACCCCTCCACTTT. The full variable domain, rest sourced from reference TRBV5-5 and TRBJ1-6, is DAGVTQSPTHLIKTRGQQVTLRCSPISGHKSVSWYQQVLGQGPQFIFQYYEKEERGRGNFPDRFSARQFPNYSSELNVNALLLGDSALYLCASSLAPDSSSYNSPLHFGNGTRLTVT.

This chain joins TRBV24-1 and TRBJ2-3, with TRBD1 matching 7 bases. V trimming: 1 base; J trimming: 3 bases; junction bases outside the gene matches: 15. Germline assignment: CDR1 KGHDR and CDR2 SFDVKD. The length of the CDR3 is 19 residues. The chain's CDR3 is CATSDLRGQFWMGTDTQYF. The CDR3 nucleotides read TGTGCCACCAGTGATTTAAGGGGACAGTTCTGGATGGGTACAGATACGCAGTATTTT.

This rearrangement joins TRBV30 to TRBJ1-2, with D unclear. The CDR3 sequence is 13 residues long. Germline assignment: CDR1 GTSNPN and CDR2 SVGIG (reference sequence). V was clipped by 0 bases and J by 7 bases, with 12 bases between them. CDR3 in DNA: TGTGCCTGGAGTGTGGGAGGGAATACTGGCTACACCTTC. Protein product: CAWSVGGNTGYTF.

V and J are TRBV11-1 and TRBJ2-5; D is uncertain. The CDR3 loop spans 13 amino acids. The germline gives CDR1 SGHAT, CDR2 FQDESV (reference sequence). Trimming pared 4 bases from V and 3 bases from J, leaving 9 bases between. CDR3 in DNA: TGTGCCAGCAGCTCTCGGGTGAAAGAGACCCAGTACTTC. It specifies CASSSRVKETQYF.